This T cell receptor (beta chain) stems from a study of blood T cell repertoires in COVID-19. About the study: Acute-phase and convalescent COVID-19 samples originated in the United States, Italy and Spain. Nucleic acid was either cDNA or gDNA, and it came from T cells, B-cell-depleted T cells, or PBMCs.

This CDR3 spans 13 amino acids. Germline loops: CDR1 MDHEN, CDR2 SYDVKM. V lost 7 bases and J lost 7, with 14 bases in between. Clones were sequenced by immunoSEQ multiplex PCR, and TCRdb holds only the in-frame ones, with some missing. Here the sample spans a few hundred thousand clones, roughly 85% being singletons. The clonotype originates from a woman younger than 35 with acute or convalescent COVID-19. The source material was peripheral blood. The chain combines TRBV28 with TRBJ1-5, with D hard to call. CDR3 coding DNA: TGTGCCAGCAATACACAAAAACCCCAGCCCCAGCATTTT. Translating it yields CASNTQKPQPQHF.